This entry concerns a single TCR beta chain. This specimen comes from a study of blood T cell repertoires in COVID-19. Study at large: The United States, Italy and Spain were the sources of the acute and convalescent COVID-19 samples. Sources were T cells, B-cell-depleted T cells, or PBMCs; the material itself was cDNA or gDNA.

Deletions cut 3 bases from V and 5 bases from J, with 5 bases between. Per the germline V gene, CDR1 is ENHRY and CDR2 is SYGVKD. The CDR3 has 13 residues. Authors' methods: For nucleated cells, counts were estimated from reference gene primer amplification. TCRdb's copy holds only in-frame clones and misses some; the assay was immunoSEQ multiplex PCR. V, J and clone size derive from that table, while D and trimming were established from the DNA sequence. Of 120,000 to 150,000 clones listed, around four fifths are singletons. The chain links TRBV10-3 to TRBJ1-6; D gene unclear. The sample taken for sequencing was peripheral blood. The source of this sequence is a woman aged 40 to 55 with active or convalescent COVID-19. Here the CDR3 reads CAISDEDNSPLHF. The CDR3 DNA follows: TGTGCCATCAGTGATGAGGATAATTCACCCCTCCACTTT.